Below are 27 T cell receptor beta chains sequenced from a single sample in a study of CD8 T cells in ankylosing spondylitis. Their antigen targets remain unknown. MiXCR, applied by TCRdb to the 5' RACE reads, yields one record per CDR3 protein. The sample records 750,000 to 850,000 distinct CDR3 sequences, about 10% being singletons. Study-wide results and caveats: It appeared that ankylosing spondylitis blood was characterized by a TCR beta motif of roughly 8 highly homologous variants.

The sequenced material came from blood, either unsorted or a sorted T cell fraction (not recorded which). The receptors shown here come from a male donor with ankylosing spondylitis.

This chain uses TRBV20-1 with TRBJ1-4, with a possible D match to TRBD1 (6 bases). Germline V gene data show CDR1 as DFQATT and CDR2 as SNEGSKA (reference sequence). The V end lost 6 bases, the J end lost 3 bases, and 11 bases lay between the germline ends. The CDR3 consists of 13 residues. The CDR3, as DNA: TGCAGTGCCAAGACAGGCGCTAATGAAAAACTGTTTTTT. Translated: CSAKTGANEKLFF.

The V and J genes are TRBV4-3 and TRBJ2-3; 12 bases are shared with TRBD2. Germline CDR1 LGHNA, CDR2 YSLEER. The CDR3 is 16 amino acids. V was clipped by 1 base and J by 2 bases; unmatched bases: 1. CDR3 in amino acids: CASSQGLAGVTDTQYF. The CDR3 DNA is TGCGCCAGCAGCCAAGGACTAGCGGGAGTCACAGATACGCAGTATTTT.

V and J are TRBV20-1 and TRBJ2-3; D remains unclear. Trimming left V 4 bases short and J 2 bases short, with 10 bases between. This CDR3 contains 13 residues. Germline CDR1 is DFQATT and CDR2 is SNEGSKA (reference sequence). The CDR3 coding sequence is TGCAGTGCTAAGACGGATGTCACAGATACGCAGTATTTT. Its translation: CSAKTDVTDTQYF.

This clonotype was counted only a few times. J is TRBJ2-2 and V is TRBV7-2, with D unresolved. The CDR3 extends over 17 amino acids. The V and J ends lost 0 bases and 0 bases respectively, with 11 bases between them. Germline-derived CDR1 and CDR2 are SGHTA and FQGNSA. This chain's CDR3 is CASSLAWAPANTGELFF. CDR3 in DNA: TGTGCCAGCAGCTTAGCGTGGGCACCCGCGAACACCGGGGAGCTGTTTTTT.

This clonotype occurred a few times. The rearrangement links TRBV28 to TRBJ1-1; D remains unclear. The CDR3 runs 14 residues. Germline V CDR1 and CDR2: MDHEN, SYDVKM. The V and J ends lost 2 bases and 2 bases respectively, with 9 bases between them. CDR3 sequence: CASSLVHLNTEAFF. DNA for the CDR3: TGTGCCAGCAGTTTAGTACACCTAAACACTGAAGCTTTCTTT.

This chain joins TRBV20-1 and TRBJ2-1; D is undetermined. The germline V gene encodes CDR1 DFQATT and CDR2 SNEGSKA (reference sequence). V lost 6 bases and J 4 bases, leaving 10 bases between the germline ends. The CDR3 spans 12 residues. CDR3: CSAHAIYNEQFF. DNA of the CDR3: TGCAGTGCCCACGCCATTTACAATGAGCAGTTCTTC.

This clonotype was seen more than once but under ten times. The CDR3 reads CASSFVPGDPQHF. The CDR3 DNA reads TGTGCCAGCAGTTTCGTCCCGGGCGACCCCCAGCATTTT. The J gene is TRBJ1-5, the V gene TRBV28; unclear D gene. This CDR3 has 13 amino acids. Germline CDR1 MDHEN, CDR2 SYDVKM. Trimming stripped 3 bases from V and 10 bases from J, with 13 bases between.

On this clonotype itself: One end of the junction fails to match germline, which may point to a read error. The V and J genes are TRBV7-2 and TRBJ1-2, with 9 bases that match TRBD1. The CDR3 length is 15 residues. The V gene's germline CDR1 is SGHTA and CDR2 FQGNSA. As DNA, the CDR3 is TGTGCCAGCAGCATCCGGGACAGGGCGAGCTATGGGTACACCTTC. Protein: CASSIRDRASYGYTF. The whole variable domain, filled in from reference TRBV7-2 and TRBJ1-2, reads GAGVSQSPSNKVTEKGKDVELRCDPISGHTALYWYRQSLGQGLEFLIYFQGNSAPDKSGLPSDRFSAERTGGSVSTLTIQRTQQEDSAVYLCASSIRDRASYGYTFGSGTRLTVV.

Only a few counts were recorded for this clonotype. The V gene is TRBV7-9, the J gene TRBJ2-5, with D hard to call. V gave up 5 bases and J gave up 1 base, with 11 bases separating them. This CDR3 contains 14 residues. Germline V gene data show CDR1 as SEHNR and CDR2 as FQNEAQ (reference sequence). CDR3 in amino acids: CASSRRAIQETQYF. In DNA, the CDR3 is TGTGCCAGCAGCCGAAGGGCGATCCAAGAGACCCAGTACTTC.

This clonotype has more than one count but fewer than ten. CDR3 in amino acids: CASSYRPPDTEAFF. The CDR3 nucleotides read TGTGCCAGCAGTTATCGGCCCCCTGACACTGAAGCTTTCTTT. This sequence joins TRBV28 and TRBJ1-1; D not certain. CDR1 and CDR2 (germline): MDHEN, SYDVKM. The CDR3 totals 14 residues. The V end lost 4 bases, the J end lost 3 bases, and 12 bases lay between the germline ends.

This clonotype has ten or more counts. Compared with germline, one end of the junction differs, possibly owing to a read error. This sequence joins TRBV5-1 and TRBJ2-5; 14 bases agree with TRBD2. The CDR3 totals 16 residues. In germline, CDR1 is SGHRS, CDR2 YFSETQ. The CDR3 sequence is CASSLGLAGAQETQYF. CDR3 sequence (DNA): TGTGCCAGCAGCCTGGGACTAGCGGGGGCCCAAGAGACCCAGTACTTC.

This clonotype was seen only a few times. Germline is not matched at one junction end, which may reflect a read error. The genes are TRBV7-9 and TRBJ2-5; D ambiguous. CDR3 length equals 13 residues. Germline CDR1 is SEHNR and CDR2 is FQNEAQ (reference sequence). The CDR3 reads CAGSLRTQETQYF. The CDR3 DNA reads TGTGCCGGCAGCCTGAGGACCCAAGAGACCCAGTACTTC.

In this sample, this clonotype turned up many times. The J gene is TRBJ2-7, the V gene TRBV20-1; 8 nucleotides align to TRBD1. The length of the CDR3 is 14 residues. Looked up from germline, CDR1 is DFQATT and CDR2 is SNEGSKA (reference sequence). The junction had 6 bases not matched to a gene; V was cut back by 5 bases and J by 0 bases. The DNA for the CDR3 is TGCAGTGCTGCCTCCGGGACAGGCTCCTACGAGCAGTACTTC. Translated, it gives CSAASGTGSYEQYF.

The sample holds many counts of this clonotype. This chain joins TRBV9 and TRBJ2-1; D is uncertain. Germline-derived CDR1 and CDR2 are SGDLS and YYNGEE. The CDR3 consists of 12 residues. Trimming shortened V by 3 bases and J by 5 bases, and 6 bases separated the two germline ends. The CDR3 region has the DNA TGTGCCAGCAGCGGAGGACACAATGAGCAGTTCTTC. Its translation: CASSGGHNEQFF.

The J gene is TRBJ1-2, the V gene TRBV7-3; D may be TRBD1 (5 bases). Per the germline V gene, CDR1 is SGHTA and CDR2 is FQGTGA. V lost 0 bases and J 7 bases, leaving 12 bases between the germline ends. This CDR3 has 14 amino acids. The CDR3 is CASSLTGQGSGYTF. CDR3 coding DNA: TGTGCCAGCAGCTTAACGGGCCAGGGCAGTGGCTACACCTTC.

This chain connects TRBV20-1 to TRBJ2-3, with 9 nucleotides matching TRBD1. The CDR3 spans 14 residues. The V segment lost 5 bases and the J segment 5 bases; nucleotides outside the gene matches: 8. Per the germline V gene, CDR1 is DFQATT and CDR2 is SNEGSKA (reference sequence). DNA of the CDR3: TGCAGTGCTGGACCGGGACAGGGCGTAGATACGCAGTATTTT. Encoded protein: CSAGPGQGVDTQYF.

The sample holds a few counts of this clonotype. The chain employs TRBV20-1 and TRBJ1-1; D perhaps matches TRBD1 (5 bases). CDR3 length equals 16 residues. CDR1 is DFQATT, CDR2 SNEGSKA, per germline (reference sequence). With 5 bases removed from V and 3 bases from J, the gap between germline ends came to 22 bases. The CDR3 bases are TGCAGTGCTCGGGACTATCGTAAGGGCCAATACACTGAAGCTTTCTTT. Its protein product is CSARDYRKGQYTEAFF.

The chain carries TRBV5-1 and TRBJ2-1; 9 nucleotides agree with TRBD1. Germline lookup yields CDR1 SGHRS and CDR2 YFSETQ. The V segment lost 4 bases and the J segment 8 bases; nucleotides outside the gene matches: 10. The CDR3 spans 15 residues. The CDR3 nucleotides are TGCGCCAGCAGCCTCCGGACAGGGGTGGATGATGAGCAGTTCTTC. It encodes CASSLRTGVDDEQFF.

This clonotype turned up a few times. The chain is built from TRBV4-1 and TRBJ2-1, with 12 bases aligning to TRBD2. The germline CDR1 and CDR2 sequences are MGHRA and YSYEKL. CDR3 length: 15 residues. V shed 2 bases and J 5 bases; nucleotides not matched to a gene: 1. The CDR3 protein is CASSQPSGRDNEQFF. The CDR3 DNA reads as TGCGCCAGCAGCCAACCTAGCGGGAGGGACAATGAGCAGTTCTTC.

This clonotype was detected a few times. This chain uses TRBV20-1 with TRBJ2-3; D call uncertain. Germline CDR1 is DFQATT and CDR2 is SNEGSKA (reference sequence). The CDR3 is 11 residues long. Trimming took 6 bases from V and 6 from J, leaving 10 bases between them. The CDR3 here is CSAANPDTQYF. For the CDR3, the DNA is TGCAGTGCCGCAAACCCCGATACGCAGTATTTT.

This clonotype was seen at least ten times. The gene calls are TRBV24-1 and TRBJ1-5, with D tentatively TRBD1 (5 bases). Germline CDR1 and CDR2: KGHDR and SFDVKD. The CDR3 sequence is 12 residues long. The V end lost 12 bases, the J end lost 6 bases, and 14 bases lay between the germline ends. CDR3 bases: TGTGCCGCCCAAACAGGCAGTCAGCCCCAGCATTTT. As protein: CAAQTGSQPQHF.

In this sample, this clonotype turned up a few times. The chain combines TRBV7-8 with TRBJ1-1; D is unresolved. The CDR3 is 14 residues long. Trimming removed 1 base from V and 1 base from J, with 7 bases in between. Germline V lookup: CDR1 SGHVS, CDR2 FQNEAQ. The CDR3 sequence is CASSLVFGNTEAFF. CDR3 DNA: TGTGCCAGCAGCTTAGTGTTCGGGAACACTGAAGCTTTCTTT.

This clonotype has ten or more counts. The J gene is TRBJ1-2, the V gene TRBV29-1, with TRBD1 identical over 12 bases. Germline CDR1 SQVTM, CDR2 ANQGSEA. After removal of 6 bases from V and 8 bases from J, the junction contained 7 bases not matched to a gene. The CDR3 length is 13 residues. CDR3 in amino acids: CSVGQGANRGYTF. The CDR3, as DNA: TGCAGCGTGGGACAGGGGGCCAATAGGGGCTACACCTTC.

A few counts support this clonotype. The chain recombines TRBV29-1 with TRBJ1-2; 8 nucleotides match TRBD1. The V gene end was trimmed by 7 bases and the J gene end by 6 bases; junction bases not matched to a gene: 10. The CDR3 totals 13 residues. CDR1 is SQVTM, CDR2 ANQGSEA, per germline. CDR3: CSATGGLYNGYTF. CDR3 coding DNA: TGCAGCGCTACAGGGGGGTTGTACAATGGCTACACCTTC.

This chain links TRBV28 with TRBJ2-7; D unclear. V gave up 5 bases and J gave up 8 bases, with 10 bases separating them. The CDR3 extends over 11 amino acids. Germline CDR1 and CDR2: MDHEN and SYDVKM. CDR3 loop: CASSPPPKQYF. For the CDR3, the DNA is TGTGCCAGCAGTCCTCCCCCCAAGCAGTACTTC.

In nucleotides, the CDR3 is TGTGCCAGCAGTATCACCGGGACCATCGGGGAGACCCAGTACTTC. This sequence encodes CASSITGTIGETQYF. The chain links TRBV6-1 to TRBJ2-5; D could derive from TRBD1 or TRBD2 (5 bases each). This CDR3 comprises 15 residues. Trimming took 5 bases from V and 5 from J, leaving 18 bases between them. From germline, CDR1 is MNHNS and CDR2 SASEGT.

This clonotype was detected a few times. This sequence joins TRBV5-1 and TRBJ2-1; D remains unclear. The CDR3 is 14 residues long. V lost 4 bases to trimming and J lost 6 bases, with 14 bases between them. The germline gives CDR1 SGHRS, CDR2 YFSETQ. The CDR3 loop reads CASSPIPGINEQFF. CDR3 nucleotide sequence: TGCGCCAGCAGCCCGATCCCTGGAATCAATGAGCAGTTCTTC.